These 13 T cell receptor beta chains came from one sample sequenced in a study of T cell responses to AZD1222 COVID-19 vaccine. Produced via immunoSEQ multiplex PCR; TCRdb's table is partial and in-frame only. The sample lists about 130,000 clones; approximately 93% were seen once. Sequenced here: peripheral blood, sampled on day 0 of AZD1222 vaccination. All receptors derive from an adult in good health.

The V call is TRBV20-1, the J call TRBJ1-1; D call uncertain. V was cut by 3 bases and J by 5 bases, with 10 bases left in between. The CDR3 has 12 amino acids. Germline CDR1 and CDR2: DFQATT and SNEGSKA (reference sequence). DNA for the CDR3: TGCAGTGCTAGTAAGTCTGAGACTGAAGCTTTCTTT. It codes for CSASKSETEAFF.

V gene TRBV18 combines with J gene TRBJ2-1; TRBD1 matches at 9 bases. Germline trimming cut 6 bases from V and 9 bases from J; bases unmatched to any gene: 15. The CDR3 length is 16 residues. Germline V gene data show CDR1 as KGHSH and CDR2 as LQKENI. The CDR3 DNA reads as TGTGCCAGCTCCCCGCCCATGGAGACAGGGGGTCTTGAGCAGTTCTTC. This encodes CASSPPMETGGLEQFF.

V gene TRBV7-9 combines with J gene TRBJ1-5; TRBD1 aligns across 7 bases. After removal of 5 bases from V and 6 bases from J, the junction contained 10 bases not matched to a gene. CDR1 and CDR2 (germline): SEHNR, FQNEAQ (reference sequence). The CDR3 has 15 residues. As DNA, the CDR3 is TGTGCCAGCAGCCGGGGAGGGGGCTCGGGTCAGCCCCAGCATTTT. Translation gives CASSRGGGSGQPQHF.

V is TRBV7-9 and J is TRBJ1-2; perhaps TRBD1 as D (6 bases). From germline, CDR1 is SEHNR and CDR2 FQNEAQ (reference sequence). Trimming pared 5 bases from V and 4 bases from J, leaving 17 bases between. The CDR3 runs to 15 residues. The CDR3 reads CASSVLGGPGYGYTF. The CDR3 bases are TGTGCCAGCAGCGTGTTGGGGGGGCCAGGCTATGGCTACACCTTC. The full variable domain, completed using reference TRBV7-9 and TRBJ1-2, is DTGVSQNPRHKITKRGQNVTFRCDPISEHNRLYWYRQTLGQGPEFLTYFQNEAQLEKSRLLSDRFSAERPKGSFSTLEIQRTEQGDSAMYLCASSVLGGPGYGYTFGSGTRLTVV.

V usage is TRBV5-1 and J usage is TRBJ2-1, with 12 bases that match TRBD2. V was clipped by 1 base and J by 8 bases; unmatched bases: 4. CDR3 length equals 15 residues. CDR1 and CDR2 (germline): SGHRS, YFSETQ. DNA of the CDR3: TGCGCCAGCAGCTTGCTGACTAGCGGGAGAGATGAGCAGTTCTTC. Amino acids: CASSLLTSGRDEQFF.

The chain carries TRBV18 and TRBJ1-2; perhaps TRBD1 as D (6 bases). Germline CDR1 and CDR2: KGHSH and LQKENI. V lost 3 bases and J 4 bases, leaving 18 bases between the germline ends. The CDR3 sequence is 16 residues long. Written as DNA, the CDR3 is TGTGCCAGCTCACCGAATCCGGGACAACGAATCTATGGCTACACCTTC. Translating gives CASSPNPGQRIYGYTF.

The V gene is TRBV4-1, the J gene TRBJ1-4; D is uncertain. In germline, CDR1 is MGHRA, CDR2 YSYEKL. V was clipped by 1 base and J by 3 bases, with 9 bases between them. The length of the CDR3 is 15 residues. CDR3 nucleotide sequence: TGCGCCAGCAGCCAAGTGGTTGGCCCTAATGAAAAACTGTTTTTT. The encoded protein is CASSQVVGPNEKLFF.

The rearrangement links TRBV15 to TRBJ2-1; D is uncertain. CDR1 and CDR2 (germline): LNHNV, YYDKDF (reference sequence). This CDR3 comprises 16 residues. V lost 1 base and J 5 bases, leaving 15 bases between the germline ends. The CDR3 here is CATSRGAGPNHNEQFF. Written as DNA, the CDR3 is TGTGCCACCAGCAGAGGTGCAGGACCCAATCACAATGAGCAGTTCTTC.

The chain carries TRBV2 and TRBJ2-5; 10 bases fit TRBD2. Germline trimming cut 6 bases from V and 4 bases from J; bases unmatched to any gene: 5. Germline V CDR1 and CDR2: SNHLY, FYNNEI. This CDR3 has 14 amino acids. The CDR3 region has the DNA TGTGCCAGCAGGAGCGGGAGGGCCTTAGAGACCCAGTACTTC. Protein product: CASRSGRALETQYF.

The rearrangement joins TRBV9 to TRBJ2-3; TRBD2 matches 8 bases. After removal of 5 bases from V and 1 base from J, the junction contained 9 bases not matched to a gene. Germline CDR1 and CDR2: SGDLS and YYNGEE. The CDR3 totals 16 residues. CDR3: CASSSGLARGTDTQYF. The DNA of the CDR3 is TGTGCCAGCAGTAGCGGACTAGCACGGGGCACAGATACGCAGTATTTT.

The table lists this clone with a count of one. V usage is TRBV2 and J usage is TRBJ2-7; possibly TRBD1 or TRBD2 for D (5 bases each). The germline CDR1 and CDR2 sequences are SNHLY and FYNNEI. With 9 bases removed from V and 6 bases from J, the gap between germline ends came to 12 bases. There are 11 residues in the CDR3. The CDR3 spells CASTIGGEQYF. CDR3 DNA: TGTGCCAGTACTATTGGGGGCGAGCAGTACTTC.

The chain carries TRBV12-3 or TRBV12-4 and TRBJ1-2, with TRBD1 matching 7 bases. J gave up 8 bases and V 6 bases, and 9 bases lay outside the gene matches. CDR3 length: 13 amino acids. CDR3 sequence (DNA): TGTGCCAGCAGATCCAGGGGGAACTGGGGCTACACCTTC. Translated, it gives CASRSRGNWGYTF.

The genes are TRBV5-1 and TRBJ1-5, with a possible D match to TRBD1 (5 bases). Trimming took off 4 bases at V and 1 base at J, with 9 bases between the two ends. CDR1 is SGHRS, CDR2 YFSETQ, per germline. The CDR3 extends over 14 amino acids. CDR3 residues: CASSPGGSNQPQHF. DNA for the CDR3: TGCGCCAGCAGCCCTGGGGGGAGCAATCAGCCCCAGCATTTT.